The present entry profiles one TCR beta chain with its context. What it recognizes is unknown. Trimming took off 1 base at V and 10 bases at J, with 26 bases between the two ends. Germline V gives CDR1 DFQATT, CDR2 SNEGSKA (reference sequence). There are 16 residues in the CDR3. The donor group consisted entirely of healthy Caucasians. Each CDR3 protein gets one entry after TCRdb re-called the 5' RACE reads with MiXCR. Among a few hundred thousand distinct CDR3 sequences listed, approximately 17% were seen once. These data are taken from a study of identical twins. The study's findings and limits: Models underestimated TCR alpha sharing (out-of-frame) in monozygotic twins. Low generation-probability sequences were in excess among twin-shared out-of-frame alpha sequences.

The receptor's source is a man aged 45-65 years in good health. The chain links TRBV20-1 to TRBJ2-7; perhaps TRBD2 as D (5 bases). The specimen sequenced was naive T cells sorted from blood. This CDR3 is CSARAWDLRRVRVQYF. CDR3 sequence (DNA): TGCAGTGCTAGAGCTTGGGATCTAAGGCGGGTCCGTGTTCAGTACTTC.